This entry concerns a single T cell receptor beta chain. This record belongs to a study of cytomegalovirus exposure and HLA in healthy donors. TCRdb keeps only in-frame clones here, not all; method: immunoSEQ multiplex PCR. The repertoire holds more than 150,000 clones, with approximately 80% as singletons. Looked up from germline, CDR1 is SGHRS and CDR2 is YFSETQ. The CDR3 contains 14 residues. Trimming took off 4 bases at V and 6 bases at J, with 14 bases between the two ends. This receptor was identified in a young man in good health and CMV-seropositive. Sequencing used PBMCs. The gene calls are TRBV5-1 and TRBJ2-1; weak D call: TRBD2 (5 bases). CDR3 DNA: TGCGCCAGCAGCCTAACCTCGGGGAGCAATGAGCAGTTCTTC. Amino acid sequence: CASSLTSGSNEQFF.